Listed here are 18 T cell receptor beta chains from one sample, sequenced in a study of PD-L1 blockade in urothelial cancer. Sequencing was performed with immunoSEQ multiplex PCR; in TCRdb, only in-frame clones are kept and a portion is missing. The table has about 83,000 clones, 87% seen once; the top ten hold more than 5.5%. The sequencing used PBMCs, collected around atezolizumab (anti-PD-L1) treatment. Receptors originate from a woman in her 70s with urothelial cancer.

For the CDR3, the DNA is TGTGCCAGCAACTTGGACCGAGGACAAAGCTCTGGGGCCAACGTCCTGACTTTC. Protein: CASNLDRGQSSGANVLTF. The chain employs TRBV2 and TRBJ2-6; maybe TRBD1 (5 bases). V lost 7 bases to trimming and J lost 0 bases, with 19 bases between them. CDR1 and CDR2 from the germline V gene are SNHLY and FYNNEI. The CDR3 extends over 18 amino acids.

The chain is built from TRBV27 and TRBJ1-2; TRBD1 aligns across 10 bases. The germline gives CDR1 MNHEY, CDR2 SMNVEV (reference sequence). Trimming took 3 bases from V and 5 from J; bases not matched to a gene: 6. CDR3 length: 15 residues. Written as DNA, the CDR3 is TGTGCCAGCAGTTTCATGACAGGGGGCACGTATGGCTACACCTTC. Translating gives CASSFMTGGTYGYTF.

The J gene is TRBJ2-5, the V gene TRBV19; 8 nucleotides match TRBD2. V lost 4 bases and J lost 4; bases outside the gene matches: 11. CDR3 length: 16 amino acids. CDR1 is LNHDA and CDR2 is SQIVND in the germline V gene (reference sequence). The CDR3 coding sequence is TGTGCCAGTAGTACGAAGTGGGGACTAGACGCAGAGACCCAGTACTTC. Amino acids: CASSTKWGLDAETQYF.

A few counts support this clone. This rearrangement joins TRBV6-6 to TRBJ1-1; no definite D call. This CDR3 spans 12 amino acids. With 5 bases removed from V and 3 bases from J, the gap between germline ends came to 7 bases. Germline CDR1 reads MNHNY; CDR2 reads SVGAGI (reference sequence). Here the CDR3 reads CASSRGDTEAFF. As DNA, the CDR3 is TGTGCCAGCAGTCGGGGAGACACTGAAGCTTTCTTT.

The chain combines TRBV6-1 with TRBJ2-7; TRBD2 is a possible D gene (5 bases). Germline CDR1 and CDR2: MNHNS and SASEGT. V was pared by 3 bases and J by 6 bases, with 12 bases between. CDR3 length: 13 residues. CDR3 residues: CASSDTRIGEQYF. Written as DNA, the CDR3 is TGTGCCAGCAGTGATACTAGAATAGGCGAGCAGTACTTC.

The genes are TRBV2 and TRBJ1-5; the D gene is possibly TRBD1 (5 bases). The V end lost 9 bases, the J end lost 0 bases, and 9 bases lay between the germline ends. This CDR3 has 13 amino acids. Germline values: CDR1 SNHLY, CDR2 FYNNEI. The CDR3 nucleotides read TGTGCCAGTCAGGGATATAGCAATCAGCCCCAGCATTTT. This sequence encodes CASQGYSNQPQHF.

The chain's CDR3 is CSVDSSADRGRYNEQFF. The CDR3 coding sequence is TGCAGCGTTGATTCCTCCGCGGACAGGGGCCGATACAATGAGCAGTTCTTC. This sequence joins TRBV29-1 and TRBJ2-1; 9 positions match TRBD1. Germline-derived CDR1 and CDR2 are SQVTM and ANQGSEA. Trimming removed 3 bases from V and 4 bases from J; junction bases left unmatched: 13. The CDR3 totals 17 residues.

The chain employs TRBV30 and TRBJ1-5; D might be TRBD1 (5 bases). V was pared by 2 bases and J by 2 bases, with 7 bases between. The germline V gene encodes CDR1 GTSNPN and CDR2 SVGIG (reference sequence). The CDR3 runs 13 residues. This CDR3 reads CAWSPQGNQPQHF. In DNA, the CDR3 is TGTGCCTGGAGTCCACAGGGCAATCAGCCCCAGCATTTT.

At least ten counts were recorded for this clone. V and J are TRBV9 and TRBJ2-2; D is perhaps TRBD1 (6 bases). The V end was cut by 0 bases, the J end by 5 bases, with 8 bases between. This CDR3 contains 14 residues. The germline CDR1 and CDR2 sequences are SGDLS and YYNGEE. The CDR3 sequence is CASSVEGGTGELFF. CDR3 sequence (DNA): TGTGCCAGCAGCGTAGAAGGGGGAACCGGGGAGCTGTTTTTT.

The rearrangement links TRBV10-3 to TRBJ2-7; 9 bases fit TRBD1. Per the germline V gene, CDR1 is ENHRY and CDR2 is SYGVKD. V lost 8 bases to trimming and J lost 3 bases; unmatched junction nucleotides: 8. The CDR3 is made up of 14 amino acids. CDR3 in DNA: TGTGCCATCTCCCGACAGGACAGGGGCTACGAGCAGTACTTC. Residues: CAISRQDRGYEQYF.

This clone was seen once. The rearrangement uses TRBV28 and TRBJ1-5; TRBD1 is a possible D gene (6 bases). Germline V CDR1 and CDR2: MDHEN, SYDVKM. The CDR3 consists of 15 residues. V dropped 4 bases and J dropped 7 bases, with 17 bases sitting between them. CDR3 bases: TGTGCCAGCAGTTCGACTAACAGGGTGGGACAGCCCCAGCATTTT. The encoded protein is CASSSTNRVGQPQHF.

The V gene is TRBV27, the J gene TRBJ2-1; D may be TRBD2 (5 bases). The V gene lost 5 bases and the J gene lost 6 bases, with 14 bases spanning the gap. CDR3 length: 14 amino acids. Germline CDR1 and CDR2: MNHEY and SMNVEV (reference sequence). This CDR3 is CASSPADSSNEQFF. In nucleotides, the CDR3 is TGTGCCAGCAGTCCCGCGGACTCTTCCAATGAGCAGTTCTTC.

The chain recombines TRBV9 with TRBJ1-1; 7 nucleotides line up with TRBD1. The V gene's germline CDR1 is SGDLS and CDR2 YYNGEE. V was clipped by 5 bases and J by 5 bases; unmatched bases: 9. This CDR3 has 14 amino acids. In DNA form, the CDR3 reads TGTGCCAGCAGTGGAGGGGGCGACTTGACTGAAGCTTTCTTT. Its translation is CASSGGGDLTEAFF.

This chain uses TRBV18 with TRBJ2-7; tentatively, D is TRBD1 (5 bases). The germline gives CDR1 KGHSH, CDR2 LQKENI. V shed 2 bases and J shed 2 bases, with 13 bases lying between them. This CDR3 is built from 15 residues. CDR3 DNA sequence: TGTGCCAGCTCACCAGGGGCGACCCCCCCCTACGAGCAGTACTTC. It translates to CASSPGATPPYEQYF.

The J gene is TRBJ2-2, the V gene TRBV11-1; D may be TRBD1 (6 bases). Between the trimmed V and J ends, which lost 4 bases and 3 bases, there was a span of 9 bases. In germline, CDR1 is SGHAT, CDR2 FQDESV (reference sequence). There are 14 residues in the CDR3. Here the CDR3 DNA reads TGTGCCAGCAGCTCGGGACACGACACCGGGGAGCTGTTTTTT. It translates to CASSSGHDTGELFF.

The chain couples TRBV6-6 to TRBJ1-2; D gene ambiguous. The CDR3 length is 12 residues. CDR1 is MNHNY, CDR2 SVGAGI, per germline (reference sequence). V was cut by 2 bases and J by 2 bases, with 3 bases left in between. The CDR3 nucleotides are TGTGCCAGCAGTTACAGCAACTATGGCTACACCTTC. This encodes CASSYSNYGYTF.

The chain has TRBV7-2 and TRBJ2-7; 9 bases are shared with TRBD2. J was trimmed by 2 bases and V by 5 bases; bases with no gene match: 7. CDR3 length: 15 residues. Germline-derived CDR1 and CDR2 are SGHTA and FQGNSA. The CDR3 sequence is CASSQQSGGTYEQYF. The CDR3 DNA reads TGTGCCAGCAGCCAGCAAAGCGGGGGGACCTACGAGCAGTACTTC.

CDR3 nucleotides: TGTGCCAGCAGTACTAGCGGGGCTTCGAGCTCCTACAATGAGCAGTTCTTC. This translates into CASSTSGASSSYNEQFF. The chain combines TRBV2 with TRBJ2-1, with TRBD2 matching over 10 bases. J was trimmed by 0 bases and V by 5 bases; bases with no gene match: 7. The CDR3 consists of 17 residues. Germline CDR1 is SNHLY and CDR2 is FYNNEI.